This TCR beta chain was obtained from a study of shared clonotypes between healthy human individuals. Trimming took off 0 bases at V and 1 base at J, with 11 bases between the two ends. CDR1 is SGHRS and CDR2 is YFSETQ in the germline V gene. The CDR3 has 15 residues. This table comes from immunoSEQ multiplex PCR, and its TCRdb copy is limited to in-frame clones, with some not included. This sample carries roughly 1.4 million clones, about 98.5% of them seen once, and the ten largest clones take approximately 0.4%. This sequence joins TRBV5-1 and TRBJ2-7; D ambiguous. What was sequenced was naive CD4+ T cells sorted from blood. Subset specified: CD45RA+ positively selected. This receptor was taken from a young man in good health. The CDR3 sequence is CASSLAPRQSYEQYF. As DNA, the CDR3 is TGCGCCAGCAGCTTGGCCCCCAGGCAGTCCTACGAGCAGTACTTC.